Listed here are 30 T cell receptor beta chains from one sample, sequenced in a study of T cell responses to AZD1222 COVID-19 vaccine. Produced via immunoSEQ multiplex PCR; TCRdb's table is partial and in-frame only. This sample yields some 130,000 clones, of which roughly 88% are seen a single time; under 9.5% belongs to the top ten. The starting material was peripheral blood, obtained on day 0 of AZD1222 vaccination. The receptors shown here come from an adult in good health.

V usage is TRBV6-1 and J usage is TRBJ1-3; perhaps TRBD1 as D (6 bases). Trimming took off 3 bases at V and 4 bases at J, with 10 bases between the two ends. Per the germline V gene, CDR1 is MNHNS and CDR2 is SASEGT. CDR3 size: 14 residues. The CDR3 here is CASSEPGQGNTIYF. The CDR3 DNA is TGTGCCAGCAGTGAGCCGGGACAAGGAAACACCATATATTTT.

The V call is TRBV30, the J call TRBJ1-2; D might be TRBD1 (6 bases). Germline CDR1 and CDR2: GTSNPN and SVGIG (reference sequence). The germline V and J ends were trimmed by 2 bases and 8 bases, with 15 bases remaining between them. The CDR3 contains 13 residues. This CDR3 reads CAWSPGQLSGYTF. CDR3 DNA: TGTGCCTGGAGTCCTGGACAGCTTTCGGGCTACACCTTC.

The rearrangement links TRBV18 to TRBJ2-7; D gene uncertain. This CDR3 spans 14 amino acids. The V and J ends lost 3 bases and 3 bases respectively, with 12 bases between them. The germline V gene has CDR1 KGHSH and CDR2 LQKENI. The CDR3 sequence: CASSPPGPNYEQYF. Written as DNA, the CDR3 is TGTGCCAGCTCACCGCCCGGACCTAACTACGAGCAGTACTTC.

The chain is built from TRBV5-1 and TRBJ1-4; D possibly corresponds to TRBD1 (6 bases). Germline lookup yields CDR1 SGHRS and CDR2 YFSETQ. CDR3 length: 14 residues. Trimming took 0 bases from V and 6 from J, leaving 9 bases between them. The CDR3: CASSLGTADEKLFF. The CDR3 DNA reads as TGCGCCAGCAGCTTGGGGACAGCGGATGAAAAACTGTTTTTT.

The chain is built from TRBV10-3 and TRBJ2-6; TRBD1 might be the D (5 bases). There are 17 residues in the CDR3. CDR1 is ENHRY and CDR2 is SYGVKD in the germline V gene. The ends were cut back, 0 bases at V and 0 bases at J, with 9 bases in the middle. The CDR3 DNA follows: TGTGCCATCAGTGAGTCGACTCAGGGCTCTGGGGCCAACGTCCTGACTTTC. As protein: CAISESTQGSGANVLTF.

The genes are TRBV27 and TRBJ2-3, with 10 bases matching TRBD2. CDR1 and CDR2 from the germline V gene are MNHEY and SMNVEV (reference sequence). The trim removed 6 bases at V and 4 bases at J, leaving 13 bases unmatched. This CDR3 is 17 amino acids long. The CDR3 nucleotides read TGTGCCAGCAGGCCGTTCGGGTCTAGCGGGGGACCAGATACGCAGTATTTT. Its protein product is CASRPFGSSGGPDTQYF.

V is TRBV13 and J is TRBJ1-3; D is undetermined. The V end was cut by 6 bases, the J end by 0 bases, with 15 bases between. Per the germline V gene, CDR1 is PRHDT and CDR2 is FYEKMQ (reference sequence). This CDR3 contains 16 residues. The CDR3 region has the DNA TGTGCCAGCAGTCCCCGGGGAACATTCTCTGGAAACACCATATATTTT. It specifies CASSPRGTFSGNTIYF.

This clone was recorded once. The chain combines TRBV7-2 with TRBJ2-7, with 7 bases lining up with TRBD1. The CDR3 has 15 residues. The V segment lost 0 bases and the J segment 1 base; nucleotides outside the gene matches: 3. Per the germline V gene, CDR1 is SGHTA and CDR2 is FQGNSA. The CDR3 sequence is CASSLASDRSYEQYF. In DNA form, the CDR3 reads TGTGCCAGCAGCTTAGCGTCGGACAGGTCCTACGAGCAGTACTTC.

The chain recombines TRBV6-6 with TRBJ2-7, with TRBD1 identical over 9 bases. V shed 4 bases, J shed 2 bases, and the junction held 3 bases outside the gene matches. Germline assignment: CDR1 MNHNY and CDR2 SVGAGI (reference sequence). The CDR3 extends over 14 amino acids. The CDR3 nucleotides read TGTGCCAGCAGTTCAGGACAGGGGACCTACGAGCAGTACTTC. Protein: CASSSGQGTYEQYF.

On this clone itself: A read error may produce the germline difference seen at one junction end. DNA of the CDR3: TGTGCCAGCAGTCGTCCAGAGACGCAGTATTTT. This gives the protein CASSRPETQYF. The chain is built from TRBV6-2 or TRBV6-3 and TRBJ2-3; the D is unclear. Germline V gene data show CDR1 as MNHEY and CDR2 as SVGEGT. This CDR3 has 11 amino acids.

The rearrangement links TRBV29-1 to TRBJ2-2; 13 bases line up with TRBD2. CDR3 length: 15 amino acids. CDR1 SQVTM and CDR2 ANQGSEA come from the germline V gene. V shed 7 bases and J 5 bases; nucleotides not matched to a gene: 7. The CDR3 coding sequence is TGCAGCGCAAGACTAGCGGGAGGAGTAACCGGGGAGCTGTTTTTT. This encodes CSARLAGGVTGELFF.

V gene TRBV6-1 combines with J gene TRBJ1-3; D is undetermined. The CDR3 runs to 15 residues. The V and J ends lost 1 base and 0 bases respectively, with 7 bases between them. Germline loops: CDR1 MNHNS, CDR2 SASEGT. CDR3 residues: CASSEGLGSGNTIYF. CDR3 sequence (DNA): TGTGCCAGCAGTGAAGGTTTAGGCTCTGGAAACACCATATATTTT.

V gene TRBV7-2 combines with J gene TRBJ1-6; 9 nucleotides match TRBD1. The CDR3 contains 15 residues. Losses at the gene ends were 5 bases for V and 7 bases for J; bases not matched to a gene: 6. Germline V gene lookup returns CDR1 SGHTA and CDR2 FQGNSA. The CDR3 region has the DNA TGTGCCAGCAGCCCCAGGACAGGGGAAAATTCACCCCTCCACTTT. It yields the protein CASSPRTGENSPLHF.

The genes are TRBV5-1 and TRBJ2-7, with 7 bases matching TRBD1. Germline V gives CDR1 SGHRS, CDR2 YFSETQ. V lost 7 bases to trimming and J lost 6 bases; unmatched junction nucleotides: 16. This CDR3 is 15 amino acids long. CDR3 sequence reads: CASWGMTGSHSEQYF. As DNA, the CDR3 is TGCGCCAGCTGGGGGATGACAGGGTCCCACTCCGAGCAGTACTTC.

The V call is TRBV5-1, the J call TRBJ1-2; unclear D gene. CDR3 length: 13 amino acids. Germline CDR1 reads SGHRS; CDR2 reads YFSETQ. V lost 4 bases and J 0 bases, leaving 7 bases between the germline ends. For the CDR3, the DNA is TGCGCCAGCAGCCCCGACACTAACTATGGCTACACCTTC. This codes for CASSPDTNYGYTF.

V and J are TRBV2 and TRBJ1-5; no clear D gene. V was shortened by 8 bases and J by 1 base, with 12 bases between the two germline ends. Germline values: CDR1 SNHLY, CDR2 FYNNEI. The CDR3 is 14 residues long. This chain's CDR3 is CASGGRGSNQPQHF. The CDR3 DNA reads TGTGCCAGCGGTGGGCGCGGAAGCAATCAGCCCCAGCATTTT.

The J gene is TRBJ1-4, the V gene TRBV7-2; 9 bases match TRBD1. The trim removed 5 bases at V and 5 bases at J, leaving 6 bases unmatched. Per germline, CDR1 SGHTA and CDR2 FQGNSA. The CDR3 is 15 amino acids. CDR3 sequence reads: CASSPRDRVNEKLFF. CDR3 sequence (DNA): TGTGCCAGCAGCCCCCGGGACAGGGTGAATGAAAAACTGTTTTTT.

This clone has a single count. The rearrangement uses TRBV7-8 and TRBJ2-5; 8 bases are a match to TRBD2. The CDR3 is 16 residues long. Trimming took 3 bases from V and 5 from J; bases not matched to a gene: 11. The germline V gene encodes CDR1 SGHVS and CDR2 FQNEAQ. For the CDR3, the DNA is TGTGCCAGCAGCTTGGTGGTCCCGGGAGGGGGGGAGACCCAGTACTTC. It yields the protein CASSLVVPGGGETQYF.

This chain links TRBV7-2 with TRBJ2-5; 11 bases agree with TRBD2. Germline V gene data show CDR1 as SGHTA and CDR2 as FQGNSA. There are 15 residues in the CDR3. V shed 3 bases and J 2 bases; nucleotides not matched to a gene: 2. The CDR3 sequence: CASSLTSGKQETQYF. The CDR3, as DNA: TGTGCCAGCAGCTTGACTAGCGGGAAGCAAGAGACCCAGTACTTC.

This chain uses TRBV5-1 with TRBJ2-1, with TRBD2 as a possible D gene (6 bases). This CDR3 comprises 16 residues. The ends were cut back, 6 bases at V and 4 bases at J, with 20 bases in the middle. CDR1 is SGHRS and CDR2 is YFSETQ in the germline V gene. CDR3 amino acids: CASKSSGGNTYNEQFF. The CDR3 nucleotides are TGCGCCAGCAAAAGTAGCGGAGGGAACACTTACAATGAGCAGTTCTTC.

The chain carries TRBV2 and TRBJ2-5; no clear D. Trimming removed 1 base from V and 2 bases from J, with 8 bases in between. CDR3 length: 14 amino acids. In germline, CDR1 is SNHLY, CDR2 FYNNEI. The CDR3 sequence: CASSEEFGQETQYF. The CDR3 DNA is TGTGCCAGCAGTGAAGAATTCGGGCAAGAGACCCAGTACTTC.

V is TRBV4-1 and J is TRBJ1-5, with 9 bases that match TRBD1. CDR3 length: 16 residues. Germline assignment: CDR1 MGHRA and CDR2 YSYEKL. The V and J ends lost 4 bases and 5 bases, in that order; junction bases with no gene match: 9. Here the CDR3 DNA reads TGCGCCAGCAGCCGAGTTGGACAGGGGCGCCATCAGCCCCAGCATTTT. Its translation is CASSRVGQGRHQPQHF.

The chain has TRBV3-1 (or the pseudogene TRBV3-2) and TRBJ2-7, with D maybe TRBD2 (5 bases). CDR3 length: 18 amino acids. Trimming took 0 bases from V and 7 from J, leaving 25 bases between them. The V gene's germline CDR1 is LGHDT and CDR2 YNNKEL (reference sequence). CDR3 coding DNA: TGTGCCAGCAGCCAAGATAGGGTAGGACGTAAGATTTCGGGGGAGCAGTACTTC. It specifies CASSQDRVGRKISGEQYF.

The V call is TRBV6-5, the J call TRBJ2-1; no reliable D call. Germline V gene data show CDR1 as MNHEY and CDR2 as SVGAGI. CDR3 length: 13 amino acids. Trimming removed 6 bases at V and 5 bases at J, with 11 bases between. CDR3 sequence (DNA): TGTGCCAGCAGATGGACGGTAAACAATGAGCAGTTCTTC. Translating it yields CASRWTVNNEQFF.

This clone was counted a few times. The rearrangement uses TRBV7-9 and TRBJ2-2, with TRBD2 identical over 11 bases. The length of the CDR3 is 18 residues. After removal of 5 bases from V and 0 bases from J, the junction contained 8 bases not matched to a gene. Germline loops: CDR1 SEHNR, CDR2 FQNEAQ (reference sequence). The CDR3 DNA is TGTGCCAGCAGCACCGAACTAGCGGGAGATTCGAACACCGGGGAGCTGTTTTTT. This sequence encodes CASSTELAGDSNTGELFF.

The gene calls are TRBV7-2 and TRBJ2-7; 7 nucleotides match TRBD1. J lost 2 bases, V lost 3 bases, and 4 bases had no gene match. This CDR3 is built from 14 residues. Germline loops: CDR1 SGHTA, CDR2 FQGNSA. This chain's CDR3 is CASSLGQPTYEQYF. The DNA of the CDR3 is TGTGCCAGCAGCTTGGGACAGCCGACCTACGAGCAGTACTTC.

This chain uses TRBV7-6 with TRBJ2-7; possibly TRBD2 for D (5 bases). V lost 1 base to trimming and J lost 6 bases, with 13 bases between them. The CDR3 has 14 residues. The germline CDR1 and CDR2 sequences are SGHVS and FNYEAQ. The CDR3 region is CASSLGRGVAEQYF. CDR3 in DNA: TGTGCCAGCAGCTTAGGCCGGGGAGTGGCCGAGCAGTACTTC.

The chain recombines TRBV28 with TRBJ1-4; no definite D call. Germline V gene data show CDR1 as MDHEN and CDR2 as SYDVKM. The CDR3 consists of 14 residues. The V end lost 5 bases, the J end lost 13 bases, and 20 bases lay between the germline ends. The CDR3 protein is CASSPSDGLAGLFF. DNA of the CDR3: TGTGCCAGCAGTCCTTCGGACGGGTTGGCGGGACTGTTTTTT.

V is TRBV7-9 and J is TRBJ1-1; D gene uncertain. The CDR3 is 16 amino acids. From germline, CDR1 is SEHNR and CDR2 FQNEAQ (reference sequence). Trimming removed 4 bases at V and 4 bases at J, with 19 bases between. This CDR3 is CASSSPGGYGITEAFF. CDR3 DNA: TGTGCCAGCAGCTCCCCCGGCGGGTACGGTATCACTGAAGCTTTCTTT.

The rearrangement links TRBV11-2 to TRBJ2-3; D gene uncertain. Deletions cut 3 bases from V and 0 bases from J, with 7 bases between. The length of the CDR3 is 14 residues. The germline V gene has CDR1 SGHAT and CDR2 FQNNGV. The DNA for the CDR3 is TGTGCCAGCAGCTTTTATGGTAGCACAGATACGCAGTATTTT. Translated, it gives CASSFYGSTDTQYF.